These T cell receptor beta chains were read from a single sample in a study of T cell responses to AZD1222 COVID-19 vaccine. Sequenced by immunoSEQ multiplex PCR; TCRdb stores in-frame clones only, minus some. The data show 150,000 or so clones, 80% to 95% seen once. Sequences were derived from peripheral blood, sampled on day 0 of AZD1222 vaccination. The source is an adult in good health. Each CDR3 is given without its conserved first and last residue.

CDR3 length: 14
V gene: TRBV27
J gene: TRBJ2-6
CDR3 protein: ASSSEGTSGANVLT

CDR3 length: 10
V gene: TRBV12-3/TRBV12-4
J gene: TRBJ2-4
CDR3 protein: ATGEERNIQY

CDR3 length: 13
V gene: TRBV2
J gene: TRBJ2-3
CDR3 protein: ARGGARSVTDTQY

CDR3 length: 12
V gene: TRBV28
J gene: TRBJ2-1
CDR3 protein: ASRLSFIPNEQF

CDR3 length: 13
V gene: TRBV9
J gene: TRBJ1-2
CDR3 protein: ASSVGGTTNFGYT

CDR3 length: 12
V gene: TRBV28
J gene: TRBJ2-7
CDR3 protein: ASSLTDGTYEQY

CDR3 length: 13
V gene: TRBV28
J gene: TRBJ1-4
CDR3 protein: ASSSRGPANEKLF

CDR3 length: 12
V gene: TRBV7-2
J gene: TRBJ1-1
CDR3 protein: ASSSHREGTEAF

CDR3 length: 11
V gene: TRBV6-5
J gene: TRBJ1-6
CDR3 protein: ASGEGNNSPLH

CDR3 length: 14
V gene: TRBV28
J gene: TRBJ2-3
CDR3 protein: ASRSGQGIIPDTQY

CDR3 length: 13
V gene: TRBV5-1
J gene: TRBJ1-4
CDR3 protein: ASSLTAPRNEKLF

CDR3 length: 11
V gene: TRBV6-1
J gene: TRBJ2-7
CDR3 protein: ASSDGASYEQY

CDR3 length: 10
V gene: TRBV12-3/TRBV12-4
J gene: TRBJ2-2
CDR3 protein: ASSAGYGELF

CDR3 length: 13
V gene: TRBV9
J gene: TRBJ2-7
CDR3 protein: ASSVGVSGEYEQY

CDR3 length: 14
V gene: TRBV6-2/TRBV6-3
J gene: TRBJ1-1
CDR3 protein: ASSYLFRVGNTEAF

CDR3 length: 11
V gene: TRBV7-2
J gene: TRBJ1-6
CDR3 protein: ASSLSGASPLH

CDR3 length: 11
V gene: TRBV7-6
J gene: TRBJ1-2
CDR3 protein: ASSLVTGHGYT

CDR3 length: 13
V gene: TRBV5-4
J gene: TRBJ2-3
CDR3 protein: ASSLDWQGPDTQY

CDR3 length: 12
V gene: TRBV2
J gene: TRBJ1-1
CDR3 protein: ASSEQGMNTEAF

CDR3 length: 15
V gene: TRBV19
J gene: TRBJ2-1
CDR3 protein: ASSKVFGAGGRNEQF

CDR3 length: 13
V gene: TRBV19
J gene: TRBJ1-5
CDR3 protein: ASSIAGGSNQPQH

CDR3 length: 10
V gene: TRBV5-8
J gene: TRBJ1-2
CDR3 protein: ASREMGYGYT

CDR3 length: 13
V gene: TRBV27
J gene: TRBJ2-7
CDR3 protein: ASSLTLAGALEQY

CDR3 length: 10
V gene: TRBV21-1
J gene: TRBJ2-2
CDR3 protein: ASSRGTGELF

CDR3 length: 12
V gene: TRBV7-3
J gene: TRBJ2-2
CDR3 protein: ASSLQMNTGELF

CDR3 length: 15
V gene: TRBV7-9
J gene: TRBJ1-4
CDR3 protein: ASSGSNRDTFNEKLF

CDR3 length: 13
V gene: TRBV28
J gene: TRBJ2-1
CDR3 protein: ASSQPGQVGNEQF

CDR3 length: 10
V gene: TRBV10-3
J gene: TRBJ1-2
CDR3 protein: AIKDSLFGYT

CDR3 length: 12
V gene: TRBV24-1
J gene: TRBJ2-2
CDR3 protein: ATTSGRGTGELF

CDR3 length: 9
V gene: TRBV25-1
J gene: TRBJ2-7
CDR3 protein: ASRQGYEQY

CDR3 length: 11
V gene: TRBV19
J gene: TRBJ1-5
CDR3 protein: ASSSVGNQPQH

CDR3 length: 13
V gene: TRBV5-5
J gene: TRBJ2-1
CDR3 protein: ASSLSGTGDNEQF

CDR3 length: 13
V gene: TRBV18
J gene: TRBJ1-3
CDR3 protein: ASSLGQGSGNTIY

CDR3 length: 11
V gene: TRBV11-2
J gene: TRBJ1-2
CDR3 protein: ASSMEQGDGYT

CDR3 length: 14
V gene: TRBV5-1
J gene: TRBJ2-2
CDR3 protein: ASSLVAGANTGELF

CDR3 length: 13
V gene: TRBV24-1
J gene: TRBJ2-2
CDR3 protein: ATSDKGSNTGELF

CDR3 length: 13
V gene: TRBV28
J gene: TRBJ1-1
CDR3 protein: ASSLVGPMNTEAF

CDR3 length: 12
V gene: TRBV5-1
J gene: TRBJ1-2
CDR3 protein: ASSQDLISYGYT

CDR3 length: 12
V gene: TRBV28
J gene: TRBJ1-5
CDR3 protein: ASLSMSINQPQH

CDR3 length: 13
V gene: TRBV19
J gene: TRBJ1-2
CDR3 protein: ASSIPGLANYGYT

CDR3 length: 13
V gene: TRBV4-2
J gene: TRBJ2-7
CDR3 protein: ASSQSTGQAYEQY

CDR3 length: 12
V gene: TRBV4-2
J gene: TRBJ1-2
CDR3 protein: ASRAGGASDGYT

CDR3 length: 13
V gene: TRBV28
J gene: TRBJ1-5
CDR3 protein: ASSWGGTSNQPQH

CDR3 length: 13
V gene: TRBV4-2
J gene: TRBJ1-3
CDR3 protein: ASSRDRGSGNTIY

CDR3 length: 15
V gene: TRBV27
J gene: TRBJ1-5
CDR3 protein: ASSFGGAGGIYQPQH

CDR3 length: 11
V gene: TRBV20-1
J gene: TRBJ1-1
CDR3 protein: SASPGHYTEAF

CDR3 length: 14
V gene: TRBV14
J gene: TRBJ2-7
CDR3 protein: ASSPQPGTGRHEQY

CDR3 length: 14
V gene: TRBV15
J gene: TRBJ2-3
CDR3 protein: ATSRGGTGGIDTQY

CDR3 length: 10
V gene: TRBV28
J gene: TRBJ1-2
CDR3 protein: ASSSSSYGYT

CDR3 length: 11
V gene: TRBV9
J gene: TRBJ2-2
CDR3 protein: ASSSDGGGELF

CDR3 length: 16
V gene: TRBV5-1
J gene: TRBJ2-6
CDR3 protein: ASSPGQGTVAGANVLT

CDR3 length: 12
V gene: TRBV15
J gene: TRBJ1-6
CDR3 protein: ATSRDSLKSPLH